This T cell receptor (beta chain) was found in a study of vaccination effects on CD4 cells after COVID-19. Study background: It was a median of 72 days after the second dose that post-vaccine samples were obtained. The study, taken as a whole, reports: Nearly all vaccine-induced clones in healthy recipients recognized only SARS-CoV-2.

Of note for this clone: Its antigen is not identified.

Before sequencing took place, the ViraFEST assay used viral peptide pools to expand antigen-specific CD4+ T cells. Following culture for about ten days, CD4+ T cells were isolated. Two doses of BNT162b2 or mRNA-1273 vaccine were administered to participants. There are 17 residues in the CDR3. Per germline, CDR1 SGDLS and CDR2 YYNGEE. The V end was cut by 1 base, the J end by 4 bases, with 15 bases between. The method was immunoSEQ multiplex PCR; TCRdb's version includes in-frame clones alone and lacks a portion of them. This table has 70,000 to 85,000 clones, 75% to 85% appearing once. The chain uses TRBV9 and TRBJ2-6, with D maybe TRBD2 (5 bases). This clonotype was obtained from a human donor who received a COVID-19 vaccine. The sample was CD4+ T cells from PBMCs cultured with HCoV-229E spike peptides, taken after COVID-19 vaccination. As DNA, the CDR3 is TGTGCCAGCAGCGTAATCGAGGAGGATGGCGGGGCCAACGTCCTGACTTTC. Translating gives CASSVIEEDGGANVLTF. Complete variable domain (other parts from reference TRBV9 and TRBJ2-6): DSGVTQTPKHLITATGQRVTLRCSPRSGDLSVYWYQQSLDQGLQFLIQYYNGEERAKGNILERFSAQQFPDLHSELNLSSLELGDSALYFCASSVIEEDGGANVLTFGAGSRLTVL.